This TCR beta chain is drawn from a study of blood T cell repertoires in COVID-19. Study as a whole: Acute-phase and convalescent COVID-19 samples originated in the United States, Italy and Spain.

Authors' methods: The assay estimated nucleated cells by amplifying reference gene primers. Sequencing used immunoSEQ multiplex PCR; TCRdb keeps in-frame clones, though not all of them. V, J and clone size derive from that table, while D and trimming were established from the DNA sequence. The repertoire includes approximately 300,000 clones, roughly 82% of them detected once, and 1.6% sits in the top ten. CDR1 KGHSH and CDR2 LQKENI come from the germline V gene. The CDR3 consists of 15 residues. V shed 4 bases, J shed 5 bases, and the junction held 7 bases outside the gene matches. The sequence was collected from a woman aged 50 to 65 with acute or convalescent COVID-19. This sequence joins TRBV18 and TRBJ2-5; 10 nucleotides match TRBD2. Material: peripheral blood. CDR3 region: CASSQTLAGDETQYF. In DNA, the CDR3 is TGTGCCAGCTCACAAACGCTAGCGGGAGACGAGACCCAGTACTTC. Full variable domain (rest looked up from reference TRBV18 and TRBJ2-5): NAGVMQNPRHLVRRRGQEARLRCSPMKGHSHVYWYRQLPEEGLKFMVYLQKENIIDESGMPKERFSAEFPKEGPSILRIQQVVRGDSAAYFCASSQTLAGDETQYFGPGTRLLVL.